In its sample, the clone carrying this T cell receptor beta chain was seen a few times. Its antigen is still unknown. The data were taken from a study of T cells after yellow fever vaccination. Study-level information: SMART-Seq v4 Ultra Low Input handled preparation of low-cell-number fractions.

Study-wide results and limits: Contamination by abundant bulk-population clonotypes could be present in FACS-sorted repertoires. Weaker overall was a secondary response that nonetheless peaked faster, on day 5 versus 15.

Researchers made TCR cDNA using 5'RACE template switching, and this step added a universal primer site and UMIs. TCRdb independently ran MiXCR on the 5' RACE reads; one entry per CDR3 protein. The table shows hundreds of thousands of distinct CDR3 sequences, with around 12% occurring only once. This CDR3 is built from 19 residues. Germline-derived CDR1 and CDR2 are LGHNA and YNFKEQ. V was clipped by 1 base and J by 4 bases, with 23 bases between them. The source of this sequence is a man aged 18 to 30 who received the YFV17D yellow fever vaccine. Sequencing used CD4+ T cells sorted from PBMCs, obtained 15 days after the yellow fever booster vaccination. The chain employs TRBV4-2 and TRBJ1-5; possible D gene TRBD1, 5 bases. The CDR3 DNA sequence: TGTGCCAGCAGCCAAGCAAGGAGGGGCGCGGGGGGATTTAATCAGCCCCAGCATTTT. Residues: CASSQARRGAGGFNQPQHF.